A single sample gave rise to the 9 T cell receptor beta chains below, sequenced in a study of OX40 agonist ivuxolimab in advanced cancers. Profiling relied on immunoSEQ multiplex PCR, and the TCRdb table lists in-frame clones only, not all of them. Of 50,000 or so clones in the sample, roughly 88% were seen once. This sample comprised CD4+ or CD8+ T cells sorted from blood, obtained in a trial of the OX40 agonist ivuxolimab. These receptors came from an adult with an advanced solid tumor such as melanoma, head and neck, liver or kidney cancer.

V and J are TRBV19 and TRBJ1-3, with 9 bases aligning to TRBD1. CDR1 and CDR2 from the germline V gene are LNHDA and SQIVND (reference sequence). With V trimmed by 7 bases and J by 2 bases, 6 bases remained unmatched. The length of the CDR3 is 15 residues. This CDR3 reads CASTRQGDAGNTIYF. The CDR3 nucleotides read TGTGCCAGTACCCGACAGGGGGACGCTGGAAACACCATATATTTT.

This clone has a single count. The chain recombines TRBV5-4 with TRBJ2-1; D remains unclear. In germline, CDR1 is SGHNT, CDR2 YYREEE (reference sequence). The CDR3 loop spans 14 amino acids. Trimming cost V 5 bases and J 6 bases, with 15 bases left between them. The CDR3 DNA reads TGTGCCAGCAGAAGGGTATACGGAAGCAATGAGCAGTTCTTC. Translated: CASRRVYGSNEQFF.

This chain's CDR3 is CAISEVAGGPGNEQFF. For the CDR3, the DNA is TGTGCCATCAGTGAGGTAGCGGGAGGGCCGGGAAATGAGCAGTTCTTC. The chain uses TRBV10-3 and TRBJ2-1; 11 bases line up with TRBD2. The junction had 7 bases not matched to a gene; V was cut back by 2 bases and J by 7 bases. The CDR3 runs 16 residues. Germline V lookup: CDR1 ENHRY, CDR2 SYGVKD.

This clone was observed a single time. This sequence joins TRBV7-9 and TRBJ1-2; D remains ambiguous. Germline CDR1 is SEHNR and CDR2 is FQNEAQ (reference sequence). This CDR3 is built from 12 residues. V lost 0 bases and J lost 7, with 6 bases in between. The CDR3 sequence: CASSLAISGYTF. CDR3 nucleotide sequence: TGTGCCAGCAGCTTAGCGATATCTGGCTACACCTTC. The complete variable domain, with remaining parts taken from reference TRBV7-9 and TRBJ1-2, reads DTGVSQNPRHKITKRGQNVTFRCDPISEHNRLYWYRQTLGQGPEFLTYFQNEAQLEKSRLLSDRFSAERPKGSFSTLEIQRTEQGDSAMYLCASSLAISGYTFGSGTRLTVV.

The rearrangement uses TRBV28 and TRBJ2-7; no firm D call. Germline CDR1 is MDHEN and CDR2 is SYDVKM. The CDR3 sequence is 11 residues long. V was clipped by 1 base and J by 3 bases, with 1 base between them. The CDR3 coding sequence is TGTGCCAGCAGTTTATACTACGAGCAGTACTTC. It specifies CASSLYYEQYF.

The V and J genes are TRBV14 and TRBJ2-1, with 15 bases aligning to TRBD2. CDR1 SGHDN and CDR2 FVKESK come from the germline V gene. This CDR3 is 15 amino acids long. V lost 4 bases, J lost 7 bases, and 2 bases stayed unmatched. Here the CDR3 reads CASSPGLAGGNEQFF. The CDR3 region has the DNA TGTGCCAGCAGCCCCGGACTAGCGGGGGGGAATGAGCAGTTCTTC.

This clone showed up just a few times. The V and J genes are TRBV10-1 and TRBJ2-3; D may be TRBD1 or TRBD2 (6 bases each). The CDR3 runs 16 residues. The germline V gene encodes CDR1 WNHNN and CDR2 SYGVQD (reference sequence). Trimming took off 0 bases at V and 1 base at J, with 11 bases between the two ends. CDR3 loop: CASSESRGAGTDTQYF. The CDR3 DNA reads as TGCGCCAGCAGTGAGTCTAGGGGGGCGGGCACAGATACGCAGTATTTT.

This chain joins TRBV5-1 and TRBJ1-2, with D possibly TRBD1 on 5 matching bases. From germline, CDR1 is SGHRS and CDR2 YFSETQ. The CDR3 spans 15 residues. V was shortened by 0 bases and J by 3 bases, with 12 bases between the two germline ends. The chain's CDR3 is CASSLAEQGHYGYTF. CDR3 coding DNA: TGCGCCAGCAGCTTGGCCGAGCAGGGCCACTATGGCTACACCTTC.

A single count supports this clone. This sequence joins TRBV20-1 and TRBJ1-2; possible D gene TRBD1, 5 bases. CDR1 and CDR2 (germline): DFQATT, SNEGSKA (reference sequence). V was trimmed by 3 bases and J by 12 bases, leaving 14 bases between them. The CDR3 covers 11 residues. CDR3 region: CSARAWGNNTF. In DNA, the CDR3 is TGCAGTGCTAGGGCTTGGGGGAATAACACCTTC.